What follows are 9 T cell receptor beta chains derived from one specimen sequenced in a study of technical replicates of blood from a few donors. Some clones are missing from TCRdb's copy, which holds only in-frame ones; the method was immunoSEQ multiplex PCR. The sample has about 84,000 clones; 95% to 98% are singletons. Sequenced sample: T cells isolated from PBMCs. The source is a human donor in good health.

V is TRBV2 and J is TRBJ2-3, with TRBD1 identical over 7 bases. The length of the CDR3 is 16 residues. Per the germline V gene, CDR1 is SNHLY and CDR2 is FYNNEI. V lost 10 bases, J lost 7 bases, and 20 bases stayed unmatched. The CDR3 coding sequence is TGTGCCAACTCGGTATATGACAGGGATGATGCGAATACGCAGTATTTT. This codes for CANSVYDRDDANTQYF.

The chain is built from TRBV6-1 and TRBJ1-6, with D uncertain. Trimming pared 2 bases from V and 7 bases from J, leaving 3 bases between. Germline assignment: CDR1 MNHNS and CDR2 SASEGT. The CDR3 has 12 amino acids. The CDR3, as DNA: TGTGCCAGCAGTGAACCGAATTCACCCCTCCACTTT. It specifies CASSEPNSPLHF.

DNA for the CDR3: TGTGCCAGCAGCTTAGCCTTAGCGGGCCAAACCTACGAGCAGTACTTC. Protein: CASSLALAGQTYEQYF. The genes are TRBV7-6 and TRBJ2-7; 7 bases line up with TRBD2. Germline V gene lookup returns CDR1 SGHVS and CDR2 FNYEAQ. The junction had 7 bases not matched to a gene; V was cut back by 0 bases and J by 2 bases. This CDR3 is built from 16 residues.

The chain employs TRBV5-1 and TRBJ1-2, with D possibly TRBD1 on 5 matching bases. The CDR3 totals 14 residues. In germline, CDR1 is SGHRS, CDR2 YFSETQ. The V end was cut by 1 base, the J end by 5 bases, with 12 bases between. The CDR3 region is CASSLYETVYGYTF. The CDR3 nucleotides are TGCGCCAGCAGCTTGTATGAGACAGTATATGGCTACACCTTC.

The table lists this clone with a count of one. The chain recombines TRBV5-1 with TRBJ1-1; TRBD1 matches at 8 bases. CDR3 length: 17 amino acids. V dropped 5 bases and J dropped 4; count of bases not matched to a gene: 16. CDR1 is SGHRS and CDR2 is YFSETQ in the germline V gene. CDR3 loop: CASSLRAGGALITEAFF. CDR3 nucleotide sequence: TGCGCCAGCAGTCTTAGAGCAGGGGGCGCGTTGATCACTGAAGCTTTCTTT.

This chain connects TRBV5-1 to TRBJ2-3; D perhaps matches TRBD2 (5 bases). V was trimmed by 3 bases and J by 2 bases, leaving 10 bases between them. CDR1 and CDR2 (germline): SGHRS, YFSETQ. The CDR3 contains 14 residues. The chain's CDR3 is CASSSGVNTDTQYF. CDR3 sequence (DNA): TGCGCCAGCAGCTCCGGGGTGAACACAGATACGCAGTATTTT.

The chain is built from TRBV4-1 and TRBJ2-1, with D unresolved. The CDR3 runs 11 residues. V was shortened by 2 bases and J by 8 bases, with 4 bases between the two germline ends. Germline loops: CDR1 MGHRA, CDR2 YSYEKL. The CDR3 region has the DNA TGCGCCAGCAGCCAATCCTATGAGCAGTTCTTC. Amino acid sequence: CASSQSYEQFF.

V is TRBV30 and J is TRBJ2-3; TRBD2 matches at 8 bases. Losses at the gene ends were 4 bases for V and 7 bases for J; bases not matched to a gene: 7. The CDR3 is 13 amino acids. Germline V gene lookup returns CDR1 GTSNPN and CDR2 SVGIG (reference sequence). The CDR3 sequence: CAWTGGAKNTQYF. CDR3 nucleotides: TGTGCCTGGACCGGGGGGGCGAAAAATACGCAGTATTTT. The variable domain in full, completed from reference TRBV30 and TRBJ2-3, reads SQTIHQWPATLVQPVGSPLSLECTVEGTSNPNLYWYRQAAGRGLQLLFYSVGIGQISSEVPQNLSASRPQDRQFILSSKKLLLSDSGFYLCAWTGGAKNTQYFGPGTRLTVL.

This chain joins TRBV9 and TRBJ1-1, with D unclear. The length of the CDR3 is 16 residues. V dropped 0 bases and J dropped 0 bases, with 12 bases sitting between them. Germline CDR1 is SGDLS and CDR2 is YYNGEE. This CDR3 is CASSVDPVNMNTEAFF. Here the CDR3 DNA reads TGTGCCAGCAGCGTAGATCCCGTGAACATGAACACTGAAGCTTTCTTT.